Given below is one T cell receptor beta chain in context. Its antigen is unknown. There are no base qualities to consult, and no much larger clone falls within one base. This sample was included in a study of T cell responses to AZD1222 COVID-19 vaccine (dated by TCRdb to about 2021). For context, the study as a whole: AZD1222 recipients given second doses at about 4 weeks or at about 12 weeks were pooled, since spike-specific TCR depth and breadth were not found to differ between the two schedules. A total of 233 trial participants underwent TCR sequencing, of whom 207 had received two doses of AZD1222 and 26 had received two doses of the MenACWY control vaccine. Trial participants were enrolled by age into 18-55, 56-69 and 70-plus year subgroups, with roughly 150, 30 and 60 TCR-sequenced participants respectively. What the authors observed across the whole study: Vaccine-associated CD4 TCRs spanned the whole spike protein, with dominant responses in regions 160-218 and 743-854. Nearly half of unique spike-specific TCRs reportedly recognized epitopes outside regions mutated in the B.1.351 and B.1.1.7 variants. Because no day 14 peak-response samples were available, repertoires were characterized only after the peak T cell response. Conclusions about previously exposed vaccinees are limited, since just a handful of AZD1222 recipients were seropositive for SARS-CoV-2 at baseline. The 56-69-year group was small, and its depth increase did not reach significance, likely because of low power. Most participants were white British and females outnumbered males, and the authors suggested that clonal diversity may have been underestimated. Spike-specific TCR breadth and depth rose significantly after two AZD1222 doses compared with day 0 and with MenACWY recipients.

As encoded in the germline V gene, CDR1 is KGHSH while CDR2 is LQKENI. V is cut back by 5 bases and J by 4 bases, with 13 bases in the junction unmatched. Measured from the cysteine to the phenylalanine, the CDR3 is 16 residues long. Only the CDR3 DNA stays, 48 bases, in frame from base 1. The time point label, as the study defines it: baseline before first vaccination. Vaccinee samples came from UK trials COV001 and COV002, including a single-blind randomized controlled phase 2/3 trial of AZD1222 (ChAdOx1 nCoV-19) in healthy adults. For TCRbeta chain sequencing, PBMC samples were collected from trial participants at day 0 and at day 28 after the second dose. The CDR3 regions of human TCRbeta chains were analyzed by immunosequencing. The authors' analysis ran thus. Repertoire TCRs were checked for matches against a reference library of SARS-CoV-2-specific TCRs that had been generated using the MIRA antigen-specificity platform. Breadth was defined as the fraction of unique TCRs that were SARS-CoV-2-associated. Depth was defined as the fraction of total T cells that were SARS-CoV-2-associated. Using the MIRA data, every spike-specific TCR was mapped to the spike region that the TCR reacted to and assigned to either a CD4 or a CD8 class. Log10-transformed breadth and depth values were compared by one-way ANOVA with Sidak's multiple comparisons tests. TCRdb retrieved this table from immuneACCESS and kept in-frame rearrangements only. Not all clones are present; in checked studies, unresolved V genes account for under half, and no reason is known for the remainder. V, J and clone size derive from that table, while D and trimming were established from the DNA sequence. The sample contains over 90,000 clones, about four fifths of them found a single time. In total, the top ten clones hold more than 15% of the sample.

The chain joins TRBV18 to TRBJ1-1, and 7 junction bases match TRBD1. The source is an adult in good health. Specimen: peripheral blood, collected on day 0 of AZD1222 vaccination. This receptor has the CDR3 CASSLTTGYTVTEAFF. The DNA sequence reads TGTGCCAGCTCATTAACGACAGGGTATACGGTCACTGAAGCTTTCTTT.